This T cell receptor beta chain was recovered during a study of T cell changes during pregnancy in multiple sclerosis. The repertoire was sequenced with immunoSEQ multiplex PCR; TCRdb's copy has only in-frame clones and lacks some. The sample lists under 50,000 clones, 93% occurring once. Germline CDR1 reads MNHEY; CDR2 reads SMNVEV (reference sequence). CDR3 size: 15 residues. V was shortened by 6 bases and J by 1 base, with 13 bases between the two germline ends. The clonotype comes from a female donor with multiple sclerosis, enrolled in a pregnancy study. The sequenced sample was CD8+ T cells from peripheral blood mononuclear cells, obtained after pregnancy. The chain carries TRBV27 and TRBJ2-4; weak D call: TRBD1 (6 bases). The CDR3 DNA sequence: TGTGCCAGCAGAAGAACAGGGTCGGCCAAAAACATTCAGTACTTC. Its translation: CASRRTGSAKNIQYF.